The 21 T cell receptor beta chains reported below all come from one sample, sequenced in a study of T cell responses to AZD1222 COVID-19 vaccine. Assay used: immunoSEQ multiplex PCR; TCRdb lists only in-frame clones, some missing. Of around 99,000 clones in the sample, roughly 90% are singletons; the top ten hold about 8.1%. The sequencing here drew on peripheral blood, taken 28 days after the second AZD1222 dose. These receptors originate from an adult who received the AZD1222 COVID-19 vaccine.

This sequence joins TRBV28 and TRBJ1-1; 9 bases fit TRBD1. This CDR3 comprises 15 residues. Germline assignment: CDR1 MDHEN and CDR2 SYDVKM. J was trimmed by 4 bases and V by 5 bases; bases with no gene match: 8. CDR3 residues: CASSALVTGGTEAFF. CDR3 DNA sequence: TGTGCCAGCAGTGCGCTGGTGACAGGGGGCACTGAAGCTTTCTTT.

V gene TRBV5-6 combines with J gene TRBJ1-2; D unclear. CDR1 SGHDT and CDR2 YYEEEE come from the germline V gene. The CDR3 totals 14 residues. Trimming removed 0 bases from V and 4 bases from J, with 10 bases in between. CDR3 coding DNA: TGTGCCAGCAGCTTGGGGTACAGCACCTATGGCTACACCTTC. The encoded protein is CASSLGYSTYGYTF.

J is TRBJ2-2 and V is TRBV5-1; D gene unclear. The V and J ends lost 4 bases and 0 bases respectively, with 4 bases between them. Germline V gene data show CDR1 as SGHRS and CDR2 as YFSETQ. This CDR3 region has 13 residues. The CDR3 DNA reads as TGCGCCAGCAGCCCTCCGAACACCGGGGAGCTGTTTTTT. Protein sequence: CASSPPNTGELFF. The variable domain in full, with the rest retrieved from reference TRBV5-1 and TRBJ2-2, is KAGVTQTPRYLIKTRGQQVTLSCSPISGHRSVSWYQQTPGQGLQFLFEYFSETQRNKGNFPGRFSGRQFSNSRSEMNVSTLELGDSALYLCASSPPNTGELFFGEGSRLTVL.

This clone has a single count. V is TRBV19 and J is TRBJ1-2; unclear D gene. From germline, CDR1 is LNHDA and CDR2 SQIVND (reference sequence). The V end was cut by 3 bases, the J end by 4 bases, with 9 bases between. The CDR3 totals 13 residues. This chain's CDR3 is CASSIGGVYGYTF. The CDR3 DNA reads TGTGCCAGTAGTATTGGAGGAGTCTATGGCTACACCTTC.

The chain's CDR3 is CASNDDGHSEQYF. CDR3 nucleotide sequence: TGTGCCAGCAACGACGATGGACATTCCGAGCAGTACTTC. The rearrangement uses TRBV7-9 and TRBJ2-7; TRBD1 is a possible D gene (5 bases). V was trimmed by 7 bases and J by 6 bases, leaving 16 bases between them. The CDR3 runs 13 residues. Looked up from germline, CDR1 is SEHNR and CDR2 is FQNEAQ (reference sequence).

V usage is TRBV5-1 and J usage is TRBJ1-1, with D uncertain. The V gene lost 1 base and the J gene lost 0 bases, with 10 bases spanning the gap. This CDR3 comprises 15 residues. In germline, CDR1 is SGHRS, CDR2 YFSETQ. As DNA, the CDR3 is TGCGCCAGCAGCTTGAGTGGGGTCATGAACACTGAAGCTTTCTTT. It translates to CASSLSGVMNTEAFF.

The DNA for the CDR3 is TGTGCCAGCAGTTTTTATACAGAGCACTATGGCTACACCTTC. It yields the protein CASSFYTEHYGYTF. The chain couples TRBV28 to TRBJ1-2; unclear D gene. The V end lost 3 bases, the J end lost 3 bases, and 11 bases lay between the germline ends. The germline CDR1 and CDR2 sequences are MDHEN and SYDVKM. The length of the CDR3 is 14 residues.

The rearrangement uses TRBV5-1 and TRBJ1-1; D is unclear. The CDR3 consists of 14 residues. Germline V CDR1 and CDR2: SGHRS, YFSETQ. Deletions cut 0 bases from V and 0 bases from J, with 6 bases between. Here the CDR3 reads CASSLASMNTEAFF. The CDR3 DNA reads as TGCGCCAGCAGCTTGGCTAGCATGAACACTGAAGCTTTCTTT.

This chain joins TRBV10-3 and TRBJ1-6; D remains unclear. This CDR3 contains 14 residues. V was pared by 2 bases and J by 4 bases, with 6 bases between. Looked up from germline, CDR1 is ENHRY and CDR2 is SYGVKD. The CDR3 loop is CAISEGEYNSPLHF. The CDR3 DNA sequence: TGTGCCATCAGTGAGGGGGAGTATAATTCACCCCTCCACTTT.

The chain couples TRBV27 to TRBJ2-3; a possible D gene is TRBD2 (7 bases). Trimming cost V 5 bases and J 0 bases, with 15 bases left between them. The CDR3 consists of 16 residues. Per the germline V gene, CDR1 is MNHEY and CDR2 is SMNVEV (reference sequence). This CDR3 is CASSLGGGRSTDTQYF. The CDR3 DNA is TGTGCCAGCAGTCTGGGGGGGGGCCGTAGCACAGATACGCAGTATTTT.

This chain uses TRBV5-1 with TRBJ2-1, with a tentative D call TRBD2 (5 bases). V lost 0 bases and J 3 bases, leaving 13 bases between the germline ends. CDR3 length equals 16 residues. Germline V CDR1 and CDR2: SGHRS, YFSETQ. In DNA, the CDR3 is TGCGCCAGCAGCTTGGTGGGTACGGCGGGCTACAATGAGCAGTTCTTC. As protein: CASSLVGTAGYNEQFF.

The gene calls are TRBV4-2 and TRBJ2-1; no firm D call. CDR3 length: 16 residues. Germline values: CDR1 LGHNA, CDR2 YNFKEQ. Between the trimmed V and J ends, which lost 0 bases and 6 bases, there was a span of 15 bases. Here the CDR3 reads CASSQDPGQSGNEQFF. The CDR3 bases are TGTGCCAGCAGCCAAGATCCCGGGCAGTCCGGCAATGAGCAGTTCTTC.

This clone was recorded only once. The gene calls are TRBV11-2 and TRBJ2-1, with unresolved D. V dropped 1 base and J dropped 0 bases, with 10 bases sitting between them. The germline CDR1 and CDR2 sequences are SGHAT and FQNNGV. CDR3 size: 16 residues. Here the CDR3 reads CASSLAAWSSYNEQFF. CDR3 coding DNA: TGTGCCAGCAGCTTAGCGGCCTGGAGCTCCTACAATGAGCAGTTCTTC.

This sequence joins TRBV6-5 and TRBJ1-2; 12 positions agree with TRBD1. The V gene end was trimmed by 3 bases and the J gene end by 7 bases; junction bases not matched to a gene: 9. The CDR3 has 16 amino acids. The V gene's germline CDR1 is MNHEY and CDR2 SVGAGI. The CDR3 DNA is TGTGCCAGCAGTTATACCGGGACAGGGGGCGCGGGTGGCTACACCTTC. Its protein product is CASSYTGTGGAGGYTF.

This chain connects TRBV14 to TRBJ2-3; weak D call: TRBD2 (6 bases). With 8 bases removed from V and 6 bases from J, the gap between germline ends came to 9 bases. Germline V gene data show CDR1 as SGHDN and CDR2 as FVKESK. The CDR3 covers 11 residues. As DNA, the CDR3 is TGTGCCAGCGCGGGGTGGGATACGCAGTATTTT. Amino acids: CASAGWDTQYF.

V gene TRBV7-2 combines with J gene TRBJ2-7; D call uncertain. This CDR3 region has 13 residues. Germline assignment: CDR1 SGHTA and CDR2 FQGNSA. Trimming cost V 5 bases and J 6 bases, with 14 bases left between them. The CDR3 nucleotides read TGTGCCAGCAGCCCTATAGGTAGTATCGAGCAGTACTTC. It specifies CASSPIGSIEQYF.

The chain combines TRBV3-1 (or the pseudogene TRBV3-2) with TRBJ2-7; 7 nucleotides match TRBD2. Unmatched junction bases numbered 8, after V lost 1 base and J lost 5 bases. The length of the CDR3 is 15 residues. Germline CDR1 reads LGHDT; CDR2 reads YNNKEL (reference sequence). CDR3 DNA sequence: TGTGCCAGCAGCCAAGGACCAGCGGGGTTCCACGAGCAGTACTTC. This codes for CASSQGPAGFHEQYF.

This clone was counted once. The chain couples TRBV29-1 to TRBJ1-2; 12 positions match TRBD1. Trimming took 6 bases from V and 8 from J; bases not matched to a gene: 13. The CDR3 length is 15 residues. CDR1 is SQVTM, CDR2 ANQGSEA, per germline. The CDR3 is CSVLDAGTGGRGYTF. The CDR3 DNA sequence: TGCAGCGTCTTGGACGCCGGGACAGGGGGCAGGGGCTACACCTTC.

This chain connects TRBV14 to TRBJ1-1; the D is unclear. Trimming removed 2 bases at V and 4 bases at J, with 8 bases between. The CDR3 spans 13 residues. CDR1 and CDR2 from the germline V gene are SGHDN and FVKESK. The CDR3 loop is CASSQRPTTEAFF. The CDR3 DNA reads TGTGCCAGCAGCCAACGGCCGACCACTGAAGCTTTCTTT.

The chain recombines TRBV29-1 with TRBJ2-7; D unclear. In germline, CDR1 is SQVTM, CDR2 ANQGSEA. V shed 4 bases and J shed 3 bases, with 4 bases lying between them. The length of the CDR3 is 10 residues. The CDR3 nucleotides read TGCAGCGTTGGGGACTACGAGCAGTACTTC. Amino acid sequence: CSVGDYEQYF.

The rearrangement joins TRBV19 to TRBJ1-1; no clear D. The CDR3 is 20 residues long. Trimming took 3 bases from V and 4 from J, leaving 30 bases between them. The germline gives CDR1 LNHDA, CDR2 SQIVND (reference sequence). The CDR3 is CASSMGRSRVRRGLATEAFF. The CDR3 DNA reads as TGTGCCAGTAGTATGGGCCGGAGTAGGGTTCGTCGAGGATTGGCCACTGAAGCTTTCTTT.